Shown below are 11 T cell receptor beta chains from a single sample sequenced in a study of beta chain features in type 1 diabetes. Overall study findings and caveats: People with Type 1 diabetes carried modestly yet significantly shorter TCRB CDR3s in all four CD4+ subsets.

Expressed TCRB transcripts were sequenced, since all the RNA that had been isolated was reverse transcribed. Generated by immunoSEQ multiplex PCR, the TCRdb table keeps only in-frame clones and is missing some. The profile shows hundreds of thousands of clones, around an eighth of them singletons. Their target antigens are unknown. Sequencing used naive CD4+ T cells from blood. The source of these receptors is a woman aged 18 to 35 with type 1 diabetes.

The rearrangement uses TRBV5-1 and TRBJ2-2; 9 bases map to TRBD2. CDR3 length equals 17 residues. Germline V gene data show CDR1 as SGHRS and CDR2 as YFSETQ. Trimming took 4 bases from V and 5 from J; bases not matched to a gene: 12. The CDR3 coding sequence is TGCGCCAGCAGCGCTAATCCGACTAGCGGATATACCGGGGAGCTGTTTTTT. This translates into CASSANPTSGYTGELFF.

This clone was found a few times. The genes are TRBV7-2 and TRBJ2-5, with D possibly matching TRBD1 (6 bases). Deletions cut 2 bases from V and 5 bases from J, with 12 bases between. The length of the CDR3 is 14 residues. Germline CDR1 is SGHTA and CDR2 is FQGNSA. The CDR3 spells CASSLRQARETQYF. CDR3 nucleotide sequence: TGTGCCAGCAGCTTACGACAGGCTAGGGAGACCCAGTACTTC.

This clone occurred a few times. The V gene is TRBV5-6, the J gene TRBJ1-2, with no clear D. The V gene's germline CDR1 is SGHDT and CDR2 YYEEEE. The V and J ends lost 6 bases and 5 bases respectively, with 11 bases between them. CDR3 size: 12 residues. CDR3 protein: CASTRDTYGYTF. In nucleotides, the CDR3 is TGTGCCAGCACCCGCGACACTTATGGCTACACCTTC.

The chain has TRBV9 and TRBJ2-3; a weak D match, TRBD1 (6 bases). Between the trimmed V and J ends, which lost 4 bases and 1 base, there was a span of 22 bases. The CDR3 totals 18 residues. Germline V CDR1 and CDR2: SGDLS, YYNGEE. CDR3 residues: CASSSPRGGLAGTDTQYF. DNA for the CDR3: TGTGCCAGCAGCTCCCCCCGAGGGGGATTAGCCGGCACAGATACGCAGTATTTT.

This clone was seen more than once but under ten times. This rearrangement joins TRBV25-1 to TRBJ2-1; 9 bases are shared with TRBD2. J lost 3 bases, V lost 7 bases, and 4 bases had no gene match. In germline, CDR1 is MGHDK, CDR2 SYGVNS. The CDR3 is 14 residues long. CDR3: CASTTSGYYNEQFF. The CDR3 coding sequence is TGTGCCAGCACGACTAGCGGATACTACAATGAGCAGTTCTTC.

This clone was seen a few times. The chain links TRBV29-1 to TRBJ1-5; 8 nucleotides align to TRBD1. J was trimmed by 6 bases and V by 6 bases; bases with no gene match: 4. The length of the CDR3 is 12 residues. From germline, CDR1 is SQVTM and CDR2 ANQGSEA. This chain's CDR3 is CSVRQGTQPQHF. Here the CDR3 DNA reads TGCAGCGTCAGACAGGGGACTCAGCCCCAGCATTTT.

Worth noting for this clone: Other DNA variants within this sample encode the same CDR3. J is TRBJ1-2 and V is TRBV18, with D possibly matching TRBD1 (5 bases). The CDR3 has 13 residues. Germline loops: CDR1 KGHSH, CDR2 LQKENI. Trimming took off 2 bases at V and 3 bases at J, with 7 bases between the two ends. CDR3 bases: TGTGCCAGCTCACCATCGACAGACTATGGCTACACCTTC. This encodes CASSPSTDYGYTF.

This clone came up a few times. CDR3 residues: CASSQRGFGMNTEAFF. CDR3 in DNA: TGTGCCAGCAGCCAAAGGGGGTTTGGTATGAACACTGAAGCTTTCTTT. The chain carries TRBV7-2 and TRBJ1-1; D may be TRBD1 (6 bases). This CDR3 contains 16 residues. CDR1 is SGHTA and CDR2 is FQGNSA in the germline V gene. Trimming took off 5 bases at V and 0 bases at J, with 16 bases between the two ends.

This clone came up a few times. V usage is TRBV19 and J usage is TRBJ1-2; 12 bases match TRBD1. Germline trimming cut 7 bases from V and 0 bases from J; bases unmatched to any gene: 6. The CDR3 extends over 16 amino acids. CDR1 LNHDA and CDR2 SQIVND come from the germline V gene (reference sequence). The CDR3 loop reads CASTGDRGHTNYGYTF. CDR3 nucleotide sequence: TGTGCCAGTACCGGGGACAGGGGGCATACTAACTATGGCTACACCTTC.

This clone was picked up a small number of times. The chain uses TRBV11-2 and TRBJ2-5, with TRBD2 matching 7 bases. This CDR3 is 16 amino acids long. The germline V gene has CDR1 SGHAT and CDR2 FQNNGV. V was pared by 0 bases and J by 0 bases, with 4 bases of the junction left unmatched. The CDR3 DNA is TGTGCCAGCAGCTTAGACGGGCGGGGGTACCAAGAGACCCAGTACTTC. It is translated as CASSLDGRGYQETQYF.

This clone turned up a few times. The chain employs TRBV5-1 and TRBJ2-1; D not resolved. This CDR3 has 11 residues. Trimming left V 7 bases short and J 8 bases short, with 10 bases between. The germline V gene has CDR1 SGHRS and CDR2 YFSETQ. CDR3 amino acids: CASGGGDEQFF. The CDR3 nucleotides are TGCGCCAGCGGCGGTGGCGATGAGCAGTTCTTC.